The present T cell receptor beta chain was sequenced within a study of breast tumors, draining lymph nodes, adjacent tissues (dated by TCRdb to the mid-2010s). A note on the overall study: The study compared TCR beta repertoires across tumor, adjacent nontumor tissue and axillary lymph nodes from breast cancer patients. The study was designed to assess the relationships and possible T-cell exchange between tumor, surrounding tissue and draining lymph node repertoires in human breast cancer.

Findings and caveats that apply to the study as a whole: T-cell repertoire diversity in tumors was found to be lower than in lymph nodes but higher than in nontumor tissue, and preferential V and J gene usage was observed. The similarity between tumor and nontumor tissue repertoires was significantly greater in luminal-like breast cancer than in basal-like breast cancer. The study presented the conclusion that tumor T cells originate in lymph nodes as consistent with a hypothesis, not as something directly demonstrated. The data were considered consistent with most tumor T cells being derived from the lymph node and subsequently expanding within tumor tissue.

The lymph node samples were taken from the axillary draining lymph nodes of breast cancer patients. The instrument was an Illumina HiSeq 2000. TCR beta chain libraries were generated by multiplex PCR amplification. High-throughput sequencing was used to analyze the amplified TCR beta chain products. The public reads were reanalyzed by TCRdb: fastp trimming at Q25, MiXCR alignment, in-frame beta chains only. Identical CDR3 protein sequences are pooled into one entry, listed with their most common genes and DNA. This sample gives about 130,000 distinct CDR3 sequences in total; around 20% of them show up just once. The leading ten clones occupy about 2.2% of the sample. This clonotype was recorded many times. There is no known antigen for this receptor. There are no base qualities to consult, and no much larger clone falls within one base. Sequenced: axillary lymph node tissue. The TCR comes from a female donor with breast cancer. Some clones in this sample may be carry-over from other donors' samples.

CDR3 protein: CASSERDPTSYGYTF. The nucleotides are TGTGCCAGCAGTGAGCGCGACCCGACGTCCTATGGCTACACCTTC. The V and J genes are TRBV2 and TRBJ1-2, with the identity of the D gene unclear. The trim is 3 bases for V and 4 bases for J, with a gap of 15 bases between the germline ends. The germline V gene encodes CDR1 SNHLY and CDR2 FYNNEI. Its CDR3 holds 15 amino acids, cysteine through phenylalanine. The only DNA kept is the CDR3, 45 bases in frame from the first base.